This TCR beta chain was recorded in a study of control samples from healthy donors and cancer patients. Using immunoSEQ multiplex PCR, the repertoire was profiled, and TCRdb retains in-frame clones only, with some absent. The data contain 2,000 to 2,500 clones, around 98% of them singletons. CDR3 length equals 15 residues. Trimming left V 0 bases short and J 0 bases short, with 9 bases between. Germline CDR1 reads SGHRS; CDR2 reads YFSETQ. This clone was observed a single time. The origin of this receptor is a man aged 65 to 85 with head and neck cancer. Sequencing input: PBMCs. J is TRBJ1-2 and V is TRBV5-1, with D perhaps matching TRBD1 (5 bases). The CDR3 spells CASSLGQQANYGYTF. CDR3 DNA: TGCGCCAGCAGCTTGGGACAGCAAGCTAACTATGGCTACACCTTC.